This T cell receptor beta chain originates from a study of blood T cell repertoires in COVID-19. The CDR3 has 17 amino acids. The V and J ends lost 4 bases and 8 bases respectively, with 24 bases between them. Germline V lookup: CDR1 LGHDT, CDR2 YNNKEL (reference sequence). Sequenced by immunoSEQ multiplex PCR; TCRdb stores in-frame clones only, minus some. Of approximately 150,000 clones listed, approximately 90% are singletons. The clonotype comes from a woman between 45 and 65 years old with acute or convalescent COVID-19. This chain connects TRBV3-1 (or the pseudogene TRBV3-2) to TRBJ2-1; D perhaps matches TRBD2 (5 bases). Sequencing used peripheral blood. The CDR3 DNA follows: TGTGCCAGCAGCCCGTACCGGACTGCCCCCACGTGGGATGAGCAGTTCTTC. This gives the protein CASSPYRTAPTWDEQFF.